The subject of this entry is one T cell receptor (beta chain). Its antigen is undetermined. The record originates from a study of cytomegalovirus exposure and HLA in healthy donors. 60 Vbeta and 13 Jbeta primers were used in PCR. Methods used by the authors: In a later analysis, the count reached 74 million or so unique TCR beta chains, with 8.5 million to 14 million shared. Measured with immunoSEQ multiplex PCR; TCRdb has only the in-frame clones, and not every one. The V and J calls and clone size are taken from that table; D and trimming were inferred from the DNA. The sample contains about 170,000 clones, roughly four fifths of which appear only once. Study conclusions and caveats: Earlier analysis yielded a pattern in which most TCR beta V segments were productive about 90% or about 30% of the time. HLA allele associations emerged for roughly 17,000 TCR beta sequences in a later analysis, at 0.05 false discovery rate. Several of the most significant clusters appeared, in a later analysis, to be linked to common viral pathogens.

The sequence derives from a woman under 30 in good health and CMV-seronegative. Material for sequencing was PBMCs.

This CDR3 is CASSLVGGPNTGELFF. CDR3 bases: TGTGCCAGCAGCTTAGTAGGGGGCCCGAACACCGGGGAGCTGTTTTTT. The gene calls are TRBV7-2 and TRBJ2-2, with 7 bases that match TRBD1. Germline V gene sequence: CDR1 SGHTA, CDR2 FQGNSA. The CDR3 extends over 16 amino acids. V gave up 1 base and J gave up 0 bases; unmatched junction bases: 2.